These T cell receptor beta chains were read from a single sample in a study of regulatory T cells in long-lasting Graves disease. MiXCR, applied by TCRdb to the multiplex PCR reads, yields one record per CDR3 protein. Among about half a million distinct CDR3 sequences listed, around 12% were seen once. A further study also used this sample, focusing on T cells in Graves' hyperthyroidism and ophthalmopathy.

This specimen consisted of peripheral blood mononuclear cells (PBMCs), obtained at new diagnosis, from a patient treated with antithyroid drugs. The receptors derive from a woman aged 25 to 39 with Graves disease. Both conserved end residues are part of each CDR3. The D gene is left open where the match is weak. Not every row has a clone size; where given, it reads once, few, many or a size class.

v_call: TRBV9; clone_size: NA; j_call: TRBJ2-3; d_call: NA; cdr3_nt: TGTGCCAGCAGCCCGACGGGACTTGACACAGATACGCAGTATTTT; cdr3_aa: CASSPTGLDTDTQYF
v_call: TRBV4-1; clone_size: many; j_call: TRBJ1-2; d_call: TRBD1; cdr3_nt: TGCGCCAGCAGCCCTGAGGACAGGGCTTCCTATGGCTACACCTTC; cdr3_aa: CASSPEDRASYGYTF
v_call: TRBV7-9; clone_size: NA; j_call: TRBJ2-1; d_call: NA; cdr3_nt: TGTGCCAGCAGCTCCCTGAGGGAGGCTGAGCAGTTCTTC; cdr3_aa: CASSSLREAEQFF
v_call: TRBV2; clone_size: many; j_call: TRBJ1-5; d_call: NA; cdr3_nt: TGTGCCAGCACTCCCCGGTCCGGAATTCAGCCCCAGCATTTT; cdr3_aa: CASTPRSGIQPQHF
v_call: TRBV7-9; clone_size: many; j_call: TRBJ1-1; d_call: NA; cdr3_nt: TGTGCCAGCAGCCCTTCTTGGAACACTGAAGCTTTCTTT; cdr3_aa: CASSPSWNTEAFF
v_call: TRBV11-3; clone_size: many; j_call: TRBJ2-3; d_call: TRBD1; cdr3_nt: TGTGCCAGCAGCTTGGGACAGCCGGGCACAGATACGCAGTATTTT; cdr3_aa: CASSLGQPGTDTQYF
v_call: TRBV5-5; clone_size: many; j_call: TRBJ1-6; d_call: NA; cdr3_nt: TGTGCCAGCAGCTTGTGGACCTCGGCTTCACCCCTCCACTTT; cdr3_aa: CASSLWTSASPLHF
v_call: TRBV6-1; clone_size: many; j_call: TRBJ1-4; d_call: NA; cdr3_nt: TGTGCCAGCGTTGGTACTTCAGATGAAAAACTGTTTTTT; cdr3_aa: CASVGTSDEKLFF
v_call: TRBV12-3/TRBV12-4; clone_size: few; j_call: TRBJ1-1; d_call: TRBD1; cdr3_nt: TGTGCCAGCCGACAGGGGGTTGGCACTGAAGCTTTCTTT; cdr3_aa: CASRQGVGTEAFF
v_call: TRBV6-2/TRBV6-3; clone_size: many; j_call: TRBJ2-3; d_call: NA; cdr3_nt: TGTGCCAGCCTGAGAGGGGCTAACCCACGAGGGGGTACGCAGTATTTT; cdr3_aa: CASLRGANPRGGTQYF
v_call: TRBV7-9; clone_size: few; j_call: TRBJ2-7; d_call: TRBD1; cdr3_nt: TGTGCCAGCAGCTTAGGGGACAGGGGAAGCGAGCAGTACTTC; cdr3_aa: CASSLGDRGSEQYF
v_call: TRBV4-3; clone_size: few; j_call: TRBJ2-7; d_call: NA; cdr3_nt: TGCGCCAGCAGCCAAGCCCATGCTAGCGCCGCCTACGAGCAGTACTTC; cdr3_aa: CASSQAHASAAYEQYF
v_call: TRBV20-1; clone_size: many; j_call: TRBJ1-1; d_call: TRBD1; cdr3_nt: TGCACTCGGACAGGGGACTCACCAGGGAACACTGAAGCTTTCTTT; cdr3_aa: CTRTGDSPGNTEAFF
v_call: TRBV20-1; clone_size: many; j_call: TRBJ2-3; d_call: TRBD2; cdr3_nt: TGCAGTGCTGGGCCTCCGGGACTAGCAACAGATACGCAGTATTTT; cdr3_aa: CSAGPPGLATDTQYF
v_call: TRBV2; clone_size: many; j_call: TRBJ1-3; d_call: NA; cdr3_nt: TGTGCCAGCAGTGACCGGTACCACACGGGAAACACCATATATTTT; cdr3_aa: CASSDRYHTGNTIYF
v_call: TRBV7-8; clone_size: NA; j_call: TRBJ2-7; d_call: NA; cdr3_nt: TGTGCCAGCAGCCCCGACAGAATCAACTACGAGCAGTACTTC; cdr3_aa: CASSPDRINYEQYF
v_call: TRBV19; clone_size: many; j_call: TRBJ1-2; d_call: NA; cdr3_nt: TGTGCCAGTAGTATCCCTGCCATGGGGTACTATGGCTACACCTTC; cdr3_aa: CASSIPAMGYYGYTF
v_call: TRBV20-1; clone_size: many; j_call: TRBJ2-1; d_call: NA; cdr3_nt: TGCAGTGCTACCAATATATCAAGCTTGTATGAGCAGTTCTTC; cdr3_aa: CSATNISSLYEQFF
v_call: TRBV20-1; clone_size: NA; j_call: TRBJ2-7; d_call: TRBD1; cdr3_nt: TGCAGTGCTAGAGATCCGGACAGGGGGGTCTACGAGCAGTACTTC; cdr3_aa: CSARDPDRGVYEQYF
v_call: TRBV6-1; clone_size: many; j_call: TRBJ2-1; d_call: TRBD2; cdr3_nt: TGTGCCAGCAGTAAGAGGACTAGCGGGAGGGTCGGGGATGAGCAGTTCTTC; cdr3_aa: CASSKRTSGRVGDEQFF
v_call: TRBV4-1; clone_size: few; j_call: TRBJ2-7; d_call: NA; cdr3_nt: TGCGCCAGCAGCCCTCAAACAGGGCGGGGGCAGTACTTC; cdr3_aa: CASSPQTGRGQYF
v_call: TRBV6-1; clone_size: few; j_call: TRBJ2-7; d_call: NA; cdr3_nt: TGTGCCAGCAGTGACGGGGGAGTAAGCGAGCAGTACTTC; cdr3_aa: CASSDGGVSEQYF
v_call: TRBV30; clone_size: many; j_call: TRBJ2-1; d_call: TRBD2; cdr3_nt: TGTGCCTGGGGTTCGTGGGGAGGGCCGGATGAGCAGTTCTTC; cdr3_aa: CAWGSWGGPDEQFF
v_call: TRBV20-1; clone_size: many; j_call: TRBJ1-1; d_call: TRBD1; cdr3_nt: TGCAGTGCTAGAGCTCGTGGGACAGGGGGCCGTCGAGCTTTCTTT; cdr3_aa: CSARARGTGGRRAFF
v_call: TRBV7-3; clone_size: few; j_call: TRBJ2-7; d_call: TRBD2; cdr3_nt: TGTGCCAGCAGCGCTAGCGGGGGTTCCTACGAGCAGTACTTC; cdr3_aa: CASSASGGSYEQYF
v_call: TRBV11-2; clone_size: many; j_call: TRBJ2-7; d_call: NA; cdr3_nt: TGTGCCAGCAGCCCGGACTATTCATACGAGCAGTACTTC; cdr3_aa: CASSPDYSYEQYF
v_call: TRBV11-2; clone_size: many; j_call: TRBJ1-4; d_call: NA; cdr3_nt: TGTGCCAGCAGCGCGTGGGACGAAAAACTGTTTTTT; cdr3_aa: CASSAWDEKLFF
v_call: TRBV19; clone_size: few; j_call: TRBJ2-6; d_call: NA; cdr3_nt: TGTGCCACCACGTCTGAGGGGACTCGTGGGGCCAACGTCCTGACTTTC; cdr3_aa: CATTSEGTRGANVLTF
v_call: TRBV4-1; clone_size: many; j_call: TRBJ2-7; d_call: NA; cdr3_nt: TGCGCCAGCAGCCATTTGAGGGGGGAGCAGTACTTC; cdr3_aa: CASSHLRGEQYF
v_call: TRBV2; clone_size: many; j_call: TRBJ1-6; d_call: NA; cdr3_nt: TGTGCCAGCGGAACAGGGCAGGTTTCACCCCTCCACTTT; cdr3_aa: CASGTGQVSPLHF
v_call: TRBV6-1; clone_size: many; j_call: TRBJ2-2; d_call: NA; cdr3_nt: TGTGCCAGCGGTCTTTTCGGGCCGAACACCGGGGAGCTGTTTTTT; cdr3_aa: CASGLFGPNTGELFF
v_call: TRBV6-5; clone_size: many; j_call: TRBJ2-2; d_call: NA; cdr3_nt: TGTGCCAGCAGTTACTCGGGGTCCGGGGAGCTGTTTTTT; cdr3_aa: CASSYSGSGELFF
v_call: TRBV18; clone_size: many; j_call: TRBJ1-1; d_call: NA; cdr3_nt: TGTGCCAGCTCTCCGGGTCTAGGAATGACTGAAGCTTTCTTT; cdr3_aa: CASSPGLGMTEAFF
v_call: TRBV3-1; clone_size: few; j_call: TRBJ2-3; d_call: NA; cdr3_nt: TGTGCCAGCACCCTCGGCGGGACCACAGATACGCAGTATTTT; cdr3_aa: CASTLGGTTDTQYF
v_call: TRBV4-3; clone_size: many; j_call: TRBJ2-1; d_call: TRBD2; cdr3_nt: TGCGCCAGCAGCCAAGAAAGGGCTTTGGTAGCGGGCTCATTCTACAATGAGCAGTTCTTC; cdr3_aa: CASSQERALVAGSFYNEQFF
v_call: TRBV28; clone_size: many; j_call: TRBJ2-3; d_call: NA; cdr3_nt: TGTGCCAGCAGTTCACAGTGGTCGGGGCAGTATTTT; cdr3_aa: CASSSQWSGQYF
v_call: TRBV27; clone_size: many; j_call: TRBJ2-3; d_call: NA; cdr3_nt: TGTGCCAGCAGTTTATTCTCAGGGTCCACAGATACGCAGTATTTT; cdr3_aa: CASSLFSGSTDTQYF
v_call: TRBV20-1; clone_size: few; j_call: TRBJ2-1; d_call: NA; cdr3_nt: TGCAGTGCGACCTATAGGAGGACCCGGAAGAATGAGCAGTTCTTC; cdr3_aa: CSATYRRTRKNEQFF